A single sample gave rise to the 11 T cell receptor beta chains below, sequenced in a study of blood T cell repertoires in COVID-19. Assay used: immunoSEQ multiplex PCR; TCRdb lists only in-frame clones, some missing. The sample consists of under 300,000 clones, 70% to 85% of them appearing once. Sequencing was performed on PBMCs or T cells enriched from blood (not recorded which). The receptors were gathered from a man in his forties or fifties who had recovered from COVID-19.

The chain has TRBV7-2 and TRBJ2-7; 8 nucleotides line up with TRBD1. The CDR3 has 14 amino acids. Germline V gene sequence: CDR1 SGHTA, CDR2 FQGNSA. J gave up 3 bases and V 3 bases, and 4 bases lay outside the gene matches. The DNA for the CDR3 is TGTGCCAGCAGCTTCGGACAGGGCGGCTACGAGCAGTACTTC. This gives the protein CASSFGQGGYEQYF.

V usage is TRBV14 and J usage is TRBJ1-2; 10 positions match TRBD1. The CDR3 covers 20 residues. V lost 3 bases and J lost 4; bases outside the gene matches: 20. Germline assignment: CDR1 SGHDN and CDR2 FVKESK. CDR3 coding DNA: TGTGCCAGCAGCCAGAATTTCGGCCGGGACAGGGGCGTTTCACCCTATGGCTACACCTTC. This sequence encodes CASSQNFGRDRGVSPYGYTF.

This rearrangement joins TRBV6-5 to TRBJ2-7, with D maybe TRBD2 (5 bases). The CDR3 is made up of 14 amino acids. CDR1 and CDR2 (germline): MNHEY, SVGAGI. Trimming removed 7 bases from V and 5 bases from J, with 18 bases in between. Written as DNA, the CDR3 is TGTGCCAGCACCCACGAGGGAGCCGGCCACGAGCAGTACTTC. Translating gives CASTHEGAGHEQYF.

J is TRBJ1-4 and V is TRBV4-3; TRBD1 agrees at 8 bases. This CDR3 spans 15 amino acids. V was pared by 1 base and J by 7 bases, with 5 bases of the junction left unmatched. From germline, CDR1 is LGHNA and CDR2 YSLEER. CDR3 sequence reads: CASSQATQGGEKLFF. The CDR3 DNA follows: TGCGCCAGCAGCCAAGCTACACAGGGGGGTGAAAAACTGTTTTTT.

This clone appeared a few times. The chain has TRBV2 and TRBJ2-7; D gene uncertain. The CDR3 covers 15 residues. Germline CDR1 and CDR2: SNHLY and FYNNEI. Trimming shortened V by 3 bases and J by 0 bases, and 12 bases separated the two germline ends. The CDR3 is CASSDVHSPSYEQYF. DNA for the CDR3: TGTGCCAGCAGTGATGTACACAGTCCCTCCTACGAGCAGTACTTC.

This rearrangement joins TRBV10-3 to TRBJ2-7; D might be TRBD1 (6 bases). The CDR3 sequence is 14 residues long. Germline-derived CDR1 and CDR2 are ENHRY and SYGVKD. V was trimmed by 4 bases and J by 5 bases, leaving 15 bases between them. CDR3 region: CAISGDWGPNEQYF. The CDR3, as DNA: TGTGCCATCAGTGGGGATTGGGGGCCCAACGAGCAGTACTTC.

This sequence joins TRBV4-1 and TRBJ2-5, with a possible D match to TRBD2 (6 bases). CDR1 is MGHRA and CDR2 is YSYEKL in the germline V gene. This CDR3 has 14 residues. Deletions cut 3 bases from V and 2 bases from J, with 10 bases between. CDR3: CASSQGTPQETQYF. The CDR3 coding sequence is TGCGCCAGCAGCCAGGGGACTCCTCAAGAGACCCAGTACTTC.

The chain couples TRBV28 to TRBJ2-1, with 9 bases lining up with TRBD1. CDR1 and CDR2 from the germline V gene are MDHEN and SYDVKM. The V and J ends lost 6 bases and 4 bases, in that order; junction bases with no gene match: 4. This CDR3 is built from 14 residues. In nucleotides, the CDR3 is TGTGCCAGCAGCCCCGGGACAGGGTACAATGAGCAGTTCTTC. This sequence encodes CASSPGTGYNEQFF. Filled out from reference TRBV28 and TRBJ2-1, the complete variable domain reads DVKVTQSSRYLVKRTGEKVFLECVQDMDHENMFWYRQDPGLGLRLIYFSYDVKMKEKGDIPEGYSVSREKKERFSLILESASTNQTSMYLCASSPGTGYNEQFFGPGTRLTVL.

The chain employs TRBV3-1 (or the pseudogene TRBV3-2) and TRBJ2-1, with 10 bases aligning to TRBD2. The CDR3 loop spans 18 amino acids. V shed 4 bases and J 6 bases; nucleotides not matched to a gene: 15. Looked up from germline, CDR1 is LGHDT and CDR2 is YNNKEL (reference sequence). The CDR3 protein is CASSPRGVGSSGSNEQFF. Here the CDR3 DNA reads TGTGCCAGCAGCCCAAGGGGAGTCGGGTCTAGCGGGAGCAATGAGCAGTTCTTC.

Only one count was recorded for this clone. V gene TRBV3-1 (or the pseudogene TRBV3-2) combines with J gene TRBJ2-3; D is unclear. This CDR3 region has 12 residues. The V end was cut by 4 bases, the J end by 2 bases, with 4 bases between. Germline V lookup: CDR1 LGHDT, CDR2 YNNKEL (reference sequence). CDR3 sequence (DNA): TGTGCCAGCAGCCGTAACACAGATACGCAGTATTTT. Protein sequence: CASSRNTDTQYF.

This chain joins TRBV24-1 and TRBJ1-5, with D hard to call. The germline CDR1 and CDR2 sequences are KGHDR and SFDVKD. The CDR3 spans 15 residues. Between the trimmed V and J ends, which lost 3 bases and 2 bases, there was a span of 10 bases. CDR3 DNA: TGTGCCACCAGTGATAGCAGGAACGGCAATCAGCCCCAGCATTTT. It codes for CATSDSRNGNQPQHF.